This TCR beta chain was obtained from a study of blood T cell repertoires in COVID-19. On the study more broadly: Samples came from the United States, Italy and Spain, spanning acute and convalescent COVID-19. Sources were T cells, B-cell-depleted T cells, or PBMCs; the material itself was cDNA or gDNA.

Per the original data handling: Reference gene primer amplification gave estimated nucleated cell counts. Clones were read by immunoSEQ multiplex PCR, and TCRdb kept only the in-frame ones, dropping some. V and J calls and clone size come straight from that table; D and trimming were deduced from the DNA. The sample contains 120,000 or so clones, about 88% of which appear only once. This CDR3 contains 14 residues. Per the germline V gene, CDR1 is MNHEY and CDR2 is SVGAGI. Trimming removed 6 bases from V and 5 bases from J, with 15 bases in between. Sequences were obtained from peripheral blood. This TCR derives from a woman of 80 years or more with acute or convalescent COVID-19. The genes are TRBV6-5 and TRBJ2-3, with D perhaps TRBD1 (6 bases). The CDR3 loop is CASSFGQIGDTQYF. As DNA, the CDR3 is TGTGCCAGCAGCTTCGGACAGATAGGAGATACGCAGTATTTT.